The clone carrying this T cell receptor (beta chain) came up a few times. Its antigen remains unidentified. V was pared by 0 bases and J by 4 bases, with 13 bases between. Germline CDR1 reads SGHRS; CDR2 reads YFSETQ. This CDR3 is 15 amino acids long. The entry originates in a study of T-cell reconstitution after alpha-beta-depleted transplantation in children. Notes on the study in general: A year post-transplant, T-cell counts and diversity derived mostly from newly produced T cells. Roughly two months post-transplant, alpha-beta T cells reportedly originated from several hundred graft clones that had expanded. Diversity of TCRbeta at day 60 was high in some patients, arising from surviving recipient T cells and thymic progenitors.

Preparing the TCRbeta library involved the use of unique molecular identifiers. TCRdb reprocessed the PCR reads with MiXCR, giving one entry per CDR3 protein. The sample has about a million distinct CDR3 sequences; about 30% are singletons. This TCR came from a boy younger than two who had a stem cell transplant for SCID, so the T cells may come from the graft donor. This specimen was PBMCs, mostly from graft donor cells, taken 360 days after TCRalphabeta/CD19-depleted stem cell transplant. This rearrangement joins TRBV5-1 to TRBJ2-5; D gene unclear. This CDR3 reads CASSLGQKRGETQYF. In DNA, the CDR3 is TGCGCCAGCAGCTTGGGGCAGAAGAGAGGAGAGACCCAGTACTTC.